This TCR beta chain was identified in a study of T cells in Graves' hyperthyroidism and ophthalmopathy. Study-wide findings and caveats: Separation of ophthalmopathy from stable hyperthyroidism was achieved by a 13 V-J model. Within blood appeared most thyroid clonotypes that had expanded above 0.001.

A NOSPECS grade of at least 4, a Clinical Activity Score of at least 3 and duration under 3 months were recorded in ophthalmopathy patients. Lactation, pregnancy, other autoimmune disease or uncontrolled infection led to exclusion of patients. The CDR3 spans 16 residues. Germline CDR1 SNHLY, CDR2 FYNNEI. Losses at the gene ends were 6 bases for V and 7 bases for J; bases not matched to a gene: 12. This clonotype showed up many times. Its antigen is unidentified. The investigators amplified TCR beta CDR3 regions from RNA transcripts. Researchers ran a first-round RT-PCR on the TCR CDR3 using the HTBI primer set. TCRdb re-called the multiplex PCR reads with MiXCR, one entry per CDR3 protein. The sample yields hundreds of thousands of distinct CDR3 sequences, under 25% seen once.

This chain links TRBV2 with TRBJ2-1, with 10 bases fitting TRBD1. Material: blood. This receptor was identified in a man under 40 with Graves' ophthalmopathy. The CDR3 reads CASRARMGQGFNEQFF. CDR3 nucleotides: TGTGCCAGCAGGGCCCGCATGGGACAGGGGTTTAATGAGCAGTTCTTC.